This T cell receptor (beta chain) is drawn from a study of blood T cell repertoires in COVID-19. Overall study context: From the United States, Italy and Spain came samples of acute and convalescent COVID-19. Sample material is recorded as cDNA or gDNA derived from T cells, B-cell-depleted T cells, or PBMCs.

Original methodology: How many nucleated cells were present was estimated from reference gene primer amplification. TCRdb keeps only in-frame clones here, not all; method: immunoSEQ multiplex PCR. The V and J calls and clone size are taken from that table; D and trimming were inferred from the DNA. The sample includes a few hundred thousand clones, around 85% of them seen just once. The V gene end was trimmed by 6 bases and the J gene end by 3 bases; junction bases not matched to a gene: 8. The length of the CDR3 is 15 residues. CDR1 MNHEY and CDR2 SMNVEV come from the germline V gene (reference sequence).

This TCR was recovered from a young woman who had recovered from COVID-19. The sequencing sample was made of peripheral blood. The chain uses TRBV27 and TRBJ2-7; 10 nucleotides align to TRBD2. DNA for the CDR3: TGTGCCAGCAGCTTACTAAGCGGGAGGGTCTACGAGCAGTACTTC. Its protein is CASSLLSGRVYEQYF.